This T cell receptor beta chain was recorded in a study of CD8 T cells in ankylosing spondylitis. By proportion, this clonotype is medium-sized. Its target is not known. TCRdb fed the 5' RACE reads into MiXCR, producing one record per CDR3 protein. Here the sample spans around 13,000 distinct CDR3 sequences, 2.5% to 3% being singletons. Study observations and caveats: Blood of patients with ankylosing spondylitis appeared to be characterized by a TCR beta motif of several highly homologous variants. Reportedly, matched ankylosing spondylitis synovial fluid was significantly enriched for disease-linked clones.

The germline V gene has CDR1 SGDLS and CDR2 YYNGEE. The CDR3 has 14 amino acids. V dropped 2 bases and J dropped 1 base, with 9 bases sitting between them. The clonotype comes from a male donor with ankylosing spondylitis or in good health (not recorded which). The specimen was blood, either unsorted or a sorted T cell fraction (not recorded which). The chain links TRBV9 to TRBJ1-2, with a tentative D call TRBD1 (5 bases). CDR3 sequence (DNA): TGTGCCAGCAGCGTTACAGGAGATAACTATGGCTACACCTTC. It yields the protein CASSVTGDNYGYTF.